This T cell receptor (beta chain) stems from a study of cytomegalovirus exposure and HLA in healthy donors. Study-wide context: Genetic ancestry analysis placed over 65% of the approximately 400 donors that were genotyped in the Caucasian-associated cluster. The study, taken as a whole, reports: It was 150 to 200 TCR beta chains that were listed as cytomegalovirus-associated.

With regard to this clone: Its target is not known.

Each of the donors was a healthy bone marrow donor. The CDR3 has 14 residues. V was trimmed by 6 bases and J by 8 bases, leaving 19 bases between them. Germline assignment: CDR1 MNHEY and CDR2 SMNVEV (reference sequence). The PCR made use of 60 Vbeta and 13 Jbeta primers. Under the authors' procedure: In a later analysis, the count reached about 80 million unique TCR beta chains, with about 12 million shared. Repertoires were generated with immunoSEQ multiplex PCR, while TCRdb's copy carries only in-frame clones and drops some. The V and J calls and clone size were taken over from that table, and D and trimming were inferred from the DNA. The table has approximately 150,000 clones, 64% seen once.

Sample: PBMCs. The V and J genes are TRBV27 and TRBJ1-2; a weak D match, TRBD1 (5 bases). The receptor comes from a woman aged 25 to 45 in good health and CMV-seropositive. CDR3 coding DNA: TGTGCCAGCAGCCGCGACGGACGGTGGGGCGGCTACACCTTC. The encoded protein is CASSRDGRWGGYTF.